A selection of T cell receptor beta chains follows, all from one sample in a study of blood T cell repertoires in COVID-19. Assay used: immunoSEQ multiplex PCR; TCRdb lists only in-frame clones, some missing. The table lists over 120,000 clones, around 86% of them singletons. The sample consisted of peripheral blood. Source of these receptors: a man aged 50 to 60 who had recovered from COVID-19. The CDR3 runs from the conserved cysteine through the conserved F or W. Fields, in order: J gene, D gene, clone size, V gene, CDR3 DNA, CDR3 protein. The D gene is left open where the match is weak. Rows may omit the clone size; those that give it use once, few, many or a size class.

TRBJ2-3	NA	NA	TRBV7-8	TGTGCCAGCAGCCTTAGCACGGGTACGCAGTATTTT	CASSLSTGTQYF
TRBJ1-1	NA	NA	TRBV5-1	TGCGCCACCCTAACAGTTGAAGCTTTCTTT	CATLTVEAFF
TRBJ2-7	NA	NA	TRBV19	TGTGCCAGTAGTATAGATCAGGGGACGGTGCAGTACTTC	CASSIDQGTVQYF
TRBJ2-6	NA	NA	TRBV19	TGTGCCAGTAGATGGGGCAGGGCTGGGGCCAACGTCCTGACTTTC	CASRWGRAGANVLTF
TRBJ2-2	NA	once	TRBV2	TGTGCCAGCAGTTGGGGGGACACCGGGGAGCTGTTTTTT	CASSWGDTGELFF
TRBJ1-6	TRBD1	once	TRBV10-3	TGTGCCATAGGTGGGACAGGTGATAATTCACCCCTCCACTTT	CAIGGTGDNSPLHF
TRBJ2-7	NA	NA	TRBV2	TGTGCCAGCACCCGGGACACCTACGAGCAGTACTTC	CASTRDTYEQYF
TRBJ2-7	TRBD2	NA	TRBV30	TGTGCCTGGAGGCTAGCGGGGGGCTCCTACGAGCAGTACTTC	CAWRLAGGSYEQYF
TRBJ1-6	NA	NA	TRBV6-5	TGTGCCAGCAGCCCCCTGGCAGAGGTGAATTCACCCCTCCACTTT	CASSPLAEVNSPLHF
TRBJ1-1	TRBD1	NA	TRBV15	TGTGCCACCAGCAGAGTAGGGACAGCATTTGAAGCTTTCTTT	CATSRVGTAFEAFF
TRBJ2-1	NA	NA	TRBV5-6	TGTGCCAGCAGCTTGAAGGACCGACAGATTGAGGAGCAGTTCTTC	CASSLKDRQIEEQFF
TRBJ2-7	TRBD1	NA	TRBV6-5	TGTGCCAGCAGCCACCGGACAGGGACCTACGAGCAGTACTTC	CASSHRTGTYEQYF
TRBJ2-5	NA	NA	TRBV9	TGTGCCAGCAGCGTTGGAGTTAGCTCGACGTACCAAGAGACCCAGTACTTC	CASSVGVSSTYQETQYF
TRBJ2-2	TRBD1	once	TRBV19	TGTGCCAGTACTAAGACAGGGACGAACACCGGGGAGCTGTTTTTT	CASTKTGTNTGELFF
TRBJ1-3	NA	once	TRBV3-1/TRBV3-2	TGTGCCAGCAGCCTCGATGTCGGCTCTGGAAACACCATATATTTT	CASSLDVGSGNTIYF
TRBJ2-1	NA	NA	TRBV7-2	TGTGCCAGCAGCTTAGATAATGGGTGGCAGGGGAGAAACAATGAGCAGTTCTTC	CASSLDNGWQGRNNEQFF
TRBJ2-1	NA	NA	TRBV18	TGTGCCAGCTCACCACTCTCCCGGGACAATGAGCAGTTCTTC	CASSPLSRDNEQFF
TRBJ1-2	TRBD1	NA	TRBV7-9	TGTGCCAGCAGCGATCTCAAGGGGGCCTACTATGGCTACACCTTC	CASSDLKGAYYGYTF
TRBJ1-1	NA	NA	TRBV3-1/TRBV3-2	TGTGCCAGCAGCCGTTCGGACACATCAGCTGAAGCTTTCTTT	CASSRSDTSAEAFF
TRBJ1-2	NA	once	TRBV30	TGTGCCTGGAGTCAACAGGGAGATGGCTACACCTTC	CAWSQQGDGYTF
TRBJ1-1	NA	NA	TRBV12-3/TRBV12-4	TGTGCCAGCGGGCAGCTGAACACTGAAGCTTTCTTT	CASGQLNTEAFF
TRBJ1-4	NA	NA	TRBV4-2	TGTGCCAGCAGCCAAGAAACAGGGCGTTATAATGAAAAACTGTTTTTT	CASSQETGRYNEKLFF
TRBJ1-2	NA	NA	TRBV3-1/TRBV3-2	TGTGCCAGCAGCCAAGTCGAGTATGGCTACACCTTC	CASSQVEYGYTF
TRBJ2-1	NA	NA	TRBV7-2	TGTGCCAGCAGCTTAGACCCGCAGGCCGATGAGCAGTTCTTC	CASSLDPQADEQFF
TRBJ1-2	TRBD1	NA	TRBV6-5	TGTGCCAGCATCGGGACAGGGCATGTCTCCACCTTC	CASIGTGHVSTF
TRBJ2-7	TRBD1	NA	TRBV19	TGTGCCAGTAGTATTCGAACCGACAGGGTGTACGAGCAGTACTTC	CASSIRTDRVYEQYF
TRBJ1-1	TRBD1	once	TRBV7-6	TGTGCCAGCAGCTTAGTCATCAGAGGACAGGGGAGCACTGAAGCTTTCTTT	CASSLVIRGQGSTEAFF
TRBJ1-3	NA	few	TRBV11-2	TGTGCCAGCAGCGCCGTGACAGGTCCCAGCTCTGGAAACACCATATATTTT	CASSAVTGPSSGNTIYF
TRBJ2-1	TRBD1	NA	TRBV18	TGTGCCAGCTCGCTTACCGGGACAGGGACGGATGAGCAGTTCTTC	CASSLTGTGTDEQFF
TRBJ1-1	NA	NA	TRBV27	TGTGCCAGCAGTTTTTCAGGCTTCAGGAACACTGAAGCTTTCTTT	CASSFSGFRNTEAFF
TRBJ2-7	NA	NA	TRBV18	TGTGCCAGCTCACCACCGTCCACCGGCGAGCAGTACTTC	CASSPPSTGEQYF
TRBJ2-1	NA	NA	TRBV27	TGTGCCAGCAGTTTATCGAGACATCACTCCTACAATGAGCAGTTCTTC	CASSLSRHHSYNEQFF
TRBJ1-5	TRBD1	few	TRBV27	TGTGCCAGCACGACAGGGGACGGCAATCAGCCCCAGCATTTT	CASTTGDGNQPQHF
TRBJ2-7	TRBD2	once	TRBV5-5	TGTGCCAGCAGCTCACGCCATAGCGGGGGGGTGTCCTACGAGCAGTACTTC	CASSSRHSGGVSYEQYF
TRBJ2-3	TRBD2	NA	TRBV5-1	TGCGCCAGCAGCCCCGGGACTAGCGGGGCTACAGATACGCAGTATTTT	CASSPGTSGATDTQYF
TRBJ1-2	NA	NA	TRBV5-4	TGTGCCAGCAGCCCTGAGGCTGGGGCCTATGGCTACACCTTC	CASSPEAGAYGYTF
TRBJ2-7	NA	NA	TRBV15	TGTGCCACCAGCAGAGATCTCGAGGGGGTCCTCCCGGGGGAGCAGTACTTC	CATSRDLEGVLPGEQYF